The 14 T cell receptor beta chains presented below share a single source sample, sequenced in a study of T cell responses to AZD1222 COVID-19 vaccine. Sequenced by immunoSEQ multiplex PCR; TCRdb stores in-frame clones only, minus some. The sample lists 200,000 or so clones; about 94% were seen once. This material consisted of peripheral blood, taken on day 0 of AZD1222 vaccination. These receptors were collected from an adult in good health.

V is TRBV6-1 and J is TRBJ1-6; the match to TRBD1 covers 7 bases. With 1 base clipped from V and 0 bases from J, the junction kept 3 bases outside the gene matches. CDR3 length equals 17 residues. Germline V gives CDR1 MNHNS, CDR2 SASEGT. The CDR3 region has the DNA TGTGCCAGCAGTGAAGGGACAGGTGGCTCCTATAATTCACCCCTCCACTTT. Its protein product is CASSEGTGGSYNSPLHF.

The rearrangement links TRBV10-1 to TRBJ1-5; 8 bases fit TRBD1. Germline lookup yields CDR1 WNHNN and CDR2 SYGVQD (reference sequence). V shed 3 bases and J 7 bases; nucleotides not matched to a gene: 8. The CDR3 extends over 15 amino acids. CDR3 amino acids: CASSDGQGPAQPQHF. The CDR3 DNA follows: TGCGCCAGCAGTGATGGACAGGGCCCGGCCCAGCCCCAGCATTTT.

The chain joins TRBV19 to TRBJ2-3, with 14 bases matching TRBD2. CDR3 length: 14 residues. The V gene end was trimmed by 5 bases and the J gene end by 7 bases; junction bases not matched to a gene: 2. Germline V lookup: CDR1 LNHDA, CDR2 SQIVND (reference sequence). Here the CDR3 DNA reads TGTGCCAGTAGTCGGACTAGCGGGAGGTATACGCAGTATTTT. This sequence encodes CASSRTSGRYTQYF.

V gene TRBV4-1 combines with J gene TRBJ2-3; TRBD2 matches 8 bases. Germline CDR1 is MGHRA and CDR2 is YSYEKL. The trim removed 2 bases at V and 3 bases at J, leaving 7 bases unmatched. The CDR3 extends over 16 amino acids. The CDR3 DNA is TGCGCCAGCAGCCAACCTGAACTAGCGGCGACAGATACGCAGTATTTT. This encodes CASSQPELAATDTQYF.

This rearrangement joins TRBV3-1 (or the pseudogene TRBV3-2) to TRBJ2-7; D may be TRBD1 (5 bases). V was shortened by 0 bases and J by 5 bases, with 14 bases between the two germline ends. The CDR3 loop spans 15 amino acids. Germline loops: CDR1 LGHDT, CDR2 YNNKEL (reference sequence). The CDR3 region is CASSQDPTGTDEQYF. The CDR3, as DNA: TGTGCCAGCAGCCAAGATCCCACAGGTACGGACGAGCAGTACTTC.

The chain recombines TRBV10-1 with TRBJ2-2; tentatively, D is TRBD1 (6 bases). Germline loops: CDR1 WNHNN, CDR2 SYGVQD (reference sequence). Trimming pared 0 bases from V and 4 bases from J, leaving 12 bases between. CDR3 length: 16 residues. This chain's CDR3 is CASSESTGQTTGELFF. CDR3 DNA sequence: TGCGCCAGCAGTGAGTCAACCGGACAGACCACCGGGGAGCTGTTTTTT.

The chain combines TRBV5-4 with TRBJ2-7; D gene unclear. Germline V gene lookup returns CDR1 SGHNT and CDR2 YYREEE (reference sequence). There are 11 residues in the CDR3. Trimming removed 2 bases from V and 2 bases from J, with 2 bases in between. This CDR3 is CASSFPYEQYF. CDR3 DNA: TGTGCCAGCAGCTTCCCCTACGAGCAGTACTTC.

This clone was picked up one time. The genes are TRBV6-4 and TRBJ2-5; no clear D gene. CDR1 MRHNA and CDR2 SNTAGT come from the germline V gene. V was pared by 2 bases and J by 3 bases, with 10 bases between. The CDR3 length is 14 residues. CDR3 nucleotide sequence: TGTGCCAGCAGTGACCCAGAGGTGAAAGAGACCCAGTACTTC. Translated, it gives CASSDPEVKETQYF.

The rearrangement links TRBV7-2 to TRBJ1-3, with D tentatively TRBD1 (5 bases). CDR1 is SGHTA and CDR2 is FQGNSA in the germline V gene. Trimming pared 2 bases from V and 2 bases from J, leaving 13 bases between. CDR3 length: 16 residues. Written as DNA, the CDR3 is TGTGCCAGCAGCTTACAGGGTGGCTTTGCTGGAAACACCATATATTTT. It codes for CASSLQGGFAGNTIYF.

This sequence joins TRBV6-2 or TRBV6-3 and TRBJ2-3, with 11 bases that match TRBD2. This CDR3 region has 19 residues. Per germline, CDR1 MNHEY and CDR2 SVGEGT. V lost 3 bases, J lost 3 bases, and 14 bases stayed unmatched. CDR3 amino acids: CASSYVATSGIGGTDTQYF. The CDR3 DNA reads TGTGCCAGCAGTTATGTTGCGACTAGCGGGATTGGAGGAACAGATACGCAGTATTTT.

This chain links TRBV2 with TRBJ1-2, with 8 bases matching TRBD1. Germline trimming cut 4 bases from V and 4 bases from J; bases unmatched to any gene: 5. Germline values: CDR1 SNHLY, CDR2 FYNNEI. The CDR3 runs to 14 residues. CDR3 protein: CASSGDRGTYGYTF. Written as DNA, the CDR3 is TGTGCCAGCAGTGGAGACAGGGGAACCTATGGCTACACCTTC.

V and J are TRBV5-8 and TRBJ2-5; 10 positions match TRBD1. The germline CDR1 and CDR2 sequences are SGHTS and YDEGEE. CDR3 size: 16 residues. The ends lost 0 bases at V and 3 bases at J; junction bases unmatched: 5. The CDR3 DNA reads TGTGCCAGCAGCTTGGAAGGGACAGGGGAGGAAGAGACCCAGTACTTC. Protein product: CASSLEGTGEEETQYF.

This clone was seen more than once but under ten times. The genes are TRBV10-1 and TRBJ2-5; 7 bases agree with TRBD1. The V and J ends lost 3 bases and 3 bases, in that order; junction bases with no gene match: 4. The CDR3 is made up of 14 amino acids. Germline CDR1 reads WNHNN; CDR2 reads SYGVQD (reference sequence). In DNA form, the CDR3 reads TGCGCCAGCAGTGAAAGGGGGCGCGAAGAGACCCAGTACTTC. It encodes CASSERGREETQYF.

V usage is TRBV29-1 and J usage is TRBJ2-2, with TRBD2 identical over 9 bases. Germline V gene data show CDR1 as SQVTM and CDR2 as ANQGSEA. The CDR3 is made up of 13 amino acids. Unmatched junction bases numbered 8, after V lost 8 bases and J lost 7 bases. The CDR3 sequence: CSFWTSEGGELFF. CDR3 DNA sequence: TGCAGCTTTTGGACTAGCGAAGGCGGGGAGCTGTTTTTT.